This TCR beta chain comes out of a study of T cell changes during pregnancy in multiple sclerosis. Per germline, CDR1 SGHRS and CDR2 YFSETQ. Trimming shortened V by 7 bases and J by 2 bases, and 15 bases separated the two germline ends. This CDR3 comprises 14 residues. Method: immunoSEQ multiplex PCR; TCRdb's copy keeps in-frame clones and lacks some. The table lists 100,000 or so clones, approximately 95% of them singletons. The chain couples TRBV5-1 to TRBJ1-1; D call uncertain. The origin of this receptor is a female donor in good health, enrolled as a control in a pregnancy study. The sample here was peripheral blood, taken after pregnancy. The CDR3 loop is CASAVQALNTEAFF. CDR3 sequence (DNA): TGCGCCAGCGCCGTTCAGGCTTTAAACACTGAAGCTTTCTTT.